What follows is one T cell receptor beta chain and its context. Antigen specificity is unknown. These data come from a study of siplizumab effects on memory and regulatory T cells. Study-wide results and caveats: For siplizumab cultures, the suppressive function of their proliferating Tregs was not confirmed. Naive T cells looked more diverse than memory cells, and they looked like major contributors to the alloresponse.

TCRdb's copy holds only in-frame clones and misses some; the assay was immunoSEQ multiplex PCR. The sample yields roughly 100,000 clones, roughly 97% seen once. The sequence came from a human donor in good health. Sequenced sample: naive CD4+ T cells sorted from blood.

This chain's CDR3 is CASRGAVPNYEQYF. CDR3 DNA: TGTGCCAGTCGCGGGGCAGTTCCTAACTACGAGCAGTACTTC. The V gene is TRBV28, the J gene TRBJ2-7, with D perhaps TRBD2 (6 bases). The germline V and J ends were trimmed by 9 bases and 3 bases, with 18 bases remaining between them. The CDR3 consists of 14 residues. Per germline, CDR1 MDHEN and CDR2 SYDVKM.